The present entry profiles one T cell receptor (beta chain) with its context. Trimming removed 6 bases from V and 4 bases from J; junction bases left unmatched: 4. This CDR3 spans 14 amino acids. CDR1 and CDR2 (germline): MNHEY, SVGAGI. A quantity of about 0.45 to 1 ug RNA underwent reverse transcription using random hexamers. TCRdb re-called the immunoSEQ multiplex PCR reads through MiXCR, storing one row per CDR3 protein. The repertoire includes roughly 220,000 distinct CDR3 sequences, 94% of them detected once, and 0.15% sits in the top ten. The data are from a study of CD8 T cells in Susac syndrome.

The origin of this receptor is a human donor with Susac syndrome. The chain is built from TRBV6-5 and TRBJ2-3; 10 bases are shared with TRBD2. The sample consisted of CD4+ T cells from PBMCs. Here the CDR3 DNA reads TGTGCCAGCAGGCAAGCGGGGGGGCCAGATACGCAGTATTTT. This gives the protein CASRQAGGPDTQYF.